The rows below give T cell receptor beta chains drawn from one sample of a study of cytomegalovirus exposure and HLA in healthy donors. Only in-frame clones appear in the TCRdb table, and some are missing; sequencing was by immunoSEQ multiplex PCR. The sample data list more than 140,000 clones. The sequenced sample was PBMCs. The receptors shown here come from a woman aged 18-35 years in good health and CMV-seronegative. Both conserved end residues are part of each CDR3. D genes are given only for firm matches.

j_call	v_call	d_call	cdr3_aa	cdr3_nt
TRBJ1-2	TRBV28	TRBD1	CASSRGQGAEGYTF	TGTGCCAGCAGTCGCGGACAGGGGGCGGAGGGCTACACCTTC
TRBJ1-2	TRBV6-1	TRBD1	CASSAQGPANYGYTF	TGTGCCAGCAGTGCACAGGGGCCAGCTAATTATGGCTACACCTTC
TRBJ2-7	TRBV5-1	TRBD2	CASSPGTSIHEQYF	TGCGCCAGCAGCCCCGGGACTAGCATCCACGAGCAGTACTTC
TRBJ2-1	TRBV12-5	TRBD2	CASGLAVAGAEQFF	TGTGCTAGTGGTTTGGCTGTCGCGGGAGCTGAGCAGTTCTTC
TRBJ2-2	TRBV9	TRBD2	CASSTSGSLNTGELFF	TGTGCCAGCAGCACTAGCGGGAGCCTAAACACCGGGGAGCTGTTTTTT
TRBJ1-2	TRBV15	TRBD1	CATSRDTDRVYGYTF	TGTGCCACCAGCAGAGACACCGACAGGGTCTATGGCTACACCTTC
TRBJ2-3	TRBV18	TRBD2	CASSPGPYAGGASTDTQYF	TGTGCCAGCTCACCAGGGCCCTACGCGGGAGGGGCGAGCACAGATACGCAGTATTTT
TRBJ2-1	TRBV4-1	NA	CASSPRDLPNNEQFF	TGCGCCAGCAGCCCCCGGGACTTGCCCAACAATGAGCAGTTCTTC
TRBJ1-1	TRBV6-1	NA	CASSVRGGNTEAFF	TGTGCCAGCAGTGTTCGGGGAGGGAACACTGAAGCTTTCTTT
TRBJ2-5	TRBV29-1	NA	CSVVTGSDETQYF	TGCAGCGTTGTCACCGGGAGCGACGAGACCCAGTACTTC
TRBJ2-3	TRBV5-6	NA	CASSAISGVITDTQYF	TGTGCCAGCAGCGCTATCTCGGGGGTTATCACAGATACGCAGTATTTT
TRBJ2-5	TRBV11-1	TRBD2	CASSLGTSGKETQYF	TGTGCCAGCAGCCTCGGGACTAGCGGGAAAGAGACCCAGTACTTC
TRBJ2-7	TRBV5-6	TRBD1	CASSLARGRGEQYF	TGTGCCAGCAGCTTGGCCAGGGGGCGCGGGGAGCAGTACTTC
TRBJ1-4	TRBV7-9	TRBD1	CASSTGGPEKLFF	TGTGCCAGCTCTACAGGGGGCCCTGAAAAACTGTTTTTT
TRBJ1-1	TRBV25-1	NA	CASSGGPGLNTEAFF	TGTGCCAGCAGTGGAGGTCCGGGGTTGAACACTGAAGCTTTCTTT
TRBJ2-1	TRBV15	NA	CATSSAIGNEQFF	TGTGCCACCAGCAGCGCCATCGGTAATGAGCAGTTCTTC
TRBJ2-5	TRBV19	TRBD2	CASRLAGRETQYF	TGTGCCAGTAGGCTAGCGGGGAGGGAGACCCAGTACTTC
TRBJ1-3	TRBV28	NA	CASSSHRVGNTIYF	TGTGCCAGCAGCTCCCACAGGGTTGGAAACACCATATATTTT
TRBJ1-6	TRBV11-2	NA	CASSLASSSNSPLHF	TGTGCCAGCAGCTTAGCGTCTTCGTCTAATTCACCCCTCCACTTT
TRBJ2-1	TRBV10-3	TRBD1	CAIRAGTGAPKDNEQFF	TGTGCCATCAGGGCCGGGACAGGGGCTCCCAAGGACAATGAGCAGTTCTTC
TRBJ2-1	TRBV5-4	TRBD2	CASSPGTTEGNEQFF	TGTGCCAGCAGCCCGGGGACTACCGAGGGGAATGAGCAGTTCTTC
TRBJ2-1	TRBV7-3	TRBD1	CASSLYFDRGGYNEQFF	TGTGCCAGCAGCTTATACTTTGACAGGGGCGGTTACAATGAGCAGTTCTTC
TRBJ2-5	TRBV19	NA	CASSPQGPETQYF	TGTGCCAGTAGTCCCCAGGGTCCAGAGACCCAGTACTTC
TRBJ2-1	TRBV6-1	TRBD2	CASSEVLAGGSLSYNEQFF	TGTGCCAGCAGTGAAGTGCTAGCGGGAGGATCCCTCTCCTACAATGAGCAGTTCTTC
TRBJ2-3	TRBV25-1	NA	CASSEYQQRITDTQYF	TGTGCCAGCAGTGAATATCAACAGCGGATCACAGATACGCAGTATTTT
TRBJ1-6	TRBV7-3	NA	CASSSGAGGSPLHF	TGTGCCAGCAGCTCCGGAGCCGGGGGTTCACCCCTCCACTTT
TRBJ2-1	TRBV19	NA	CASSTPGIYNEQFF	TGTGCCAGTAGTACACCCGGGATCTACAATGAGCAGTTCTTC
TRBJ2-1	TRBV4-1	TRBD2	CASSPQLAGDVDNEQFF	TGCGCCAGCAGCCCCCAGCTTGCGGGAGACGTAGACAATGAGCAGTTCTTC
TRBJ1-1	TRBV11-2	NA	CASSLNRVEDSPGAFF	TGTGCCAGCAGCCTAAACCGGGTGGAGGACAGCCCTGGAGCTTTCTTT
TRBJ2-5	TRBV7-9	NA	CASSLGAGAERETQYF	TGTGCCAGCAGCCTAGGGGCAGGGGCTGAACGGGAGACCCAGTACTTC
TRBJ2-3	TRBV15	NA	CATSRDGGWVGTDTQYF	TGTGCCACCAGCAGAGATGGAGGATGGGTAGGCACAGATACGCAGTATTTT
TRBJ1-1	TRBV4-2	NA	CASRLEGTSNTEAFF	TGTGCCAGCAGATTGGAGGGGACGTCGAACACTGAAGCTTTCTTT
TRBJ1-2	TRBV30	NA	CAWSATGFHGYTF	TGTGCCTGGAGTGCCACAGGGTTTCATGGCTACACCTTC
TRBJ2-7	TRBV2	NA	CASSLVPYEQYF	TGTGCCAGCAGTCTAGTTCCCTACGAGCAGTACTTC
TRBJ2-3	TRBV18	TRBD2	CASSPNNGRALDTQYF	TGTGCCAGCTCACCGAACAACGGGAGGGCTTTAGATACGCAGTATTTT
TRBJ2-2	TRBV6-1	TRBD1	CASSEGTGNTGELFF	TGTGCCAGCAGTGAGGGGACAGGGAACACCGGGGAGCTGTTTTTT
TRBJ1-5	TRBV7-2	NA	CASSLGHQPQHF	TGTGCCAGCAGCTTAGGGCATCAGCCCCAGCATTTT
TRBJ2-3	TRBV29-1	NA	CSVLGGAFTDTQYF	TGCAGCGTCCTAGGGGGGGCATTCACAGATACGCAGTATTTT
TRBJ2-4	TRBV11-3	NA	CASSLGGVATKNIQYF	TGTGCCAGCAGCTTGGGGGGAGTAGCGACCAAAAACATTCAGTACTTC
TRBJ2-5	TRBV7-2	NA	CASSRGLQETQYF	TGTGCCAGCAGCCGAGGACTTCAAGAGACCCAGTACTTC